Listed below are T cell receptor beta chains from one sample, sequenced in a study of T cells after yellow fever vaccination. Each CDR3 protein gets one entry after TCRdb re-called the 5' RACE reads with MiXCR. The table shows around 250,000 distinct CDR3 sequences, with 6.9% occurring only once. The source was CD4+ T cells sorted from PBMCs, collected 15 days after the yellow fever booster vaccination. These receptors all come from a man aged 25-45 years who received the YFV17D yellow fever vaccine. CDR3s include the opening cysteine and the closing phenylalanine or tryptophan. The D gene is left open where the match is weak. Size tells how often a clone was seen (once, few, many) or the class of an expanded clone, and some rows leave it out.

>few|.|TRBV20-1|TRBJ2-5
TGCAGTGCTAGAGAGTGGGTCCGCCAAGAGACCCAGTACTTC
CSAREWVRQETQYF
>few|TRBD1|TRBV5-5|TRBJ1-3
TGTGCCAGCAGCCCACAGGGGGCAGCTGGAAACACCATATATTTT
CASSPQGAAGNTIYF
>few|.|TRBV29-1|TRBJ2-7
TGCAGCGTCGAACTTGAGGGGGGCGGCTACGAGCAGTACTTC
CSVELEGGGYEQYF
>few|TRBD1|TRBV7-2|TRBJ1-3
TGTGCCAGCAGCTCCCGGGACAGGGTTTCCGGAAACACCATATATTTT
CASSSRDRVSGNTIYF
>.|.|TRBV3-1|TRBJ1-1
TGTGCCAGCAGCCAAGCGCATGAAGCTTTCTTT
CASSQAHEAFF
>.|TRBD1|TRBV25-1|TRBJ1-2
TGTGCCAGCAGTTTTCGGACAGGGGGCGTTGGATATGGCTACACCTTC
CASSFRTGGVGYGYTF
>many|.|TRBV7-2|TRBJ2-5
TGTGCCAGCAGCCCCAGACTAGACGAGACCCAGTACTTC
CASSPRLDETQYF
>.|TRBD2|TRBV4-3|TRBJ2-2
TGCGCCAGCAGCCTATCTAGCGGGATTACCGGGGAGCTGTTTTTT
CASSLSSGITGELFF
>many|.|TRBV4-1|TRBJ2-5
TGCGCCAGCAGCCAAGATCAGGACCCGCAGAAGACCCAGTACTTC
CASSQDQDPQKTQYF
>.|.|TRBV20-1|TRBJ1-5
TGCAGTGCTAGAAGAAGGATGAGCAATCAGCCCCAGCATTTT
CSARRRMSNQPQHF
>few|.|TRBV5-1|TRBJ2-2
TGCGCCAGCAGTCCGGGAGCGACCGGGGAGCTGTTTTTT
CASSPGATGELFF
>.|.|TRBV5-4|TRBJ2-2
TGTGCCAGCAGCTTGGCAGGGACAACCGGGGAGCTGTTTTTT
CASSLAGTTGELFF
>.|.|TRBV30|TRBJ2-3
TGTGCCTGGAAACGAGAAACGCGCACAGATACGCAGTATTTT
CAWKRETRTDTQYF
>many|.|TRBV19|TRBJ2-7
TGTGCCAGTAGTATTTTCAGGGGAGGTGGTGAGCAGTACTTC
CASSIFRGGGEQYF
>.|.|TRBV12-3/TRBV12-4|TRBJ1-1
TGTGCCAGCAGTTTGGGGCATGAAGCTTTCTTT
CASSLGHEAFF